The rows below give T cell receptor beta chains drawn from one sample of a study of blood T cells in healthy people across ages. MiXCR, run by TCRdb on the 5' RACE reads, gives a single entry per CDR3 protein. The sample contains some 1 million distinct CDR3 sequences, 35% to 55% of which appear only once. The sequenced material came from blood. The receptors were sampled from a woman aged 55-69 years in good health. The CDR3 runs from the conserved cysteine through the conserved F or W. The D gene is left open where the match is weak. Where a row states a size, it is once, few, many or the class of an expanded clone; other rows omit it.

NA	NA	TRBV20-1	TRBJ1-4	CSARGGRGEKLFF	TGCAGTGCTAGAGGCGGGAGGGGTGAAAAACTGTTTTTT
TRBD1	many	TRBV28	TRBJ2-7	CASSPTGQGYEQYF	TGTGCCAGCAGTCCGACAGGACAGGGCTACGAGCAGTACTTC
NA	few	TRBV28	TRBJ1-5	CASSLPAGPGRGQPQHF	TGTGCCAGCAGCCTACCGGCGGGTCCCGGTCGGGGTCAGCCCCAGCATTTT
TRBD1	few	TRBV6-6	TRBJ2-7	CASSGGQGFEQYF	TGTGCCAGCAGTGGGGGACAGGGATTCGAGCAGTACTTC
NA	NA	TRBV25-1	TRBJ1-6	CASEYTGLDSPLHF	TGTGCCAGTGAATACACAGGGTTAGATTCACCCCTCCACTTT
TRBD2	few	TRBV12-3/TRBV12-4	TRBJ2-3	CASRSSGGDTQYF	TGTGCCAGCAGATCTAGCGGGGGGGATACGCAGTATTTT
NA	few	TRBV29-1	TRBJ2-5	CSVRGRVGGETQYF	TGCAGCGTTAGGGGGAGGGTGGGGGGAGAGACCCAGTACTTC
TRBD2	NA	TRBV12-5	TRBJ2-7	CASGFPSGKSSYNEQYF	TGTGCTAGTGGTTTTCCTAGCGGGAAGAGCTCCTACAATGAGCAGTACTTC
TRBD2	NA	TRBV20-1	TRBJ2-7	CSARDLGLAGSYEQYF	TGCAGTGCTAGAGATCTAGGACTAGCGGGCTCCTACGAGCAGTACTTC
NA	NA	TRBV12-3/TRBV12-4	TRBJ2-3	CASASAERSVTDTQYF	TGTGCCAGCGCTTCGGCAGAGAGGTCCGTCACAGATACGCAGTATTTT
NA	NA	TRBV27	TRBJ2-4	CASSPYTVGLGGSQQYF	TGTGCCAGCAGTCCCTACACCGTTGGCCTCGGCGGCTCTCAGCAGTACTTC
NA	NA	TRBV12-3/TRBV12-4	TRBJ2-1	CASSTIGDWQFF	TGTGCCAGCAGTACCATAGGGGATTGGCAGTTCTTC
NA	NA	TRBV29-1	TRBJ2-5	CSVDARDSGRETQYF	TGCAGCGTTGACGCCCGGGACTCTGGAAGAGAGACCCAGTACTTC
TRBD1	NA	TRBV9	TRBJ2-1	CASSVGQGENNEQFF	TGTGCCAGCAGCGTAGGACAGGGGGAAAACAATGAGCAGTTCTTC
TRBD1	once	TRBV11-2	TRBJ2-1	CASSTRTGYDEQFF	TGTGCCAGCAGCACGAGGACAGGGTACGATGAGCAGTTCTTC
NA	NA	TRBV7-9	TRBJ1-6	CASRPTVVNSPLHF	TGTGCCAGCAGACCAACAGTTGTCAATTCACCCCTCCACTTT
NA	NA	TRBV30	TRBJ2-7	CAWSVPSRDKTYEQYF	TGTGCCTGGAGTGTGCCCTCCCGGGACAAAACCTACGAGCAGTACTTC